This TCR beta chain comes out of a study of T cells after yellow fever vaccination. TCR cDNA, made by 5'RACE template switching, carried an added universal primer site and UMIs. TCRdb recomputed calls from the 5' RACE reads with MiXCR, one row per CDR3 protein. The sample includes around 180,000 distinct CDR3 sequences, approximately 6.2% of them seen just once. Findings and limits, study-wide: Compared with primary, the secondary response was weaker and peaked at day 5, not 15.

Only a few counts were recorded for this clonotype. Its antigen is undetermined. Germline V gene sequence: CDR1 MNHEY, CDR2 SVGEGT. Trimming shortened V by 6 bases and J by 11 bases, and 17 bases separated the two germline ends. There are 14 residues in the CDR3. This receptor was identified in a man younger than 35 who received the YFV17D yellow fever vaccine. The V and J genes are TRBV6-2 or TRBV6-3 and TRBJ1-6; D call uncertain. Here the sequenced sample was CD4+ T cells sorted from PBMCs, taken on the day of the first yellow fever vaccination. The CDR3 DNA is TGTGCCAGCAGCCGCCGCCACCTAGAGGCACCCCTCCACTTT. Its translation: CASSRRHLEAPLHF.